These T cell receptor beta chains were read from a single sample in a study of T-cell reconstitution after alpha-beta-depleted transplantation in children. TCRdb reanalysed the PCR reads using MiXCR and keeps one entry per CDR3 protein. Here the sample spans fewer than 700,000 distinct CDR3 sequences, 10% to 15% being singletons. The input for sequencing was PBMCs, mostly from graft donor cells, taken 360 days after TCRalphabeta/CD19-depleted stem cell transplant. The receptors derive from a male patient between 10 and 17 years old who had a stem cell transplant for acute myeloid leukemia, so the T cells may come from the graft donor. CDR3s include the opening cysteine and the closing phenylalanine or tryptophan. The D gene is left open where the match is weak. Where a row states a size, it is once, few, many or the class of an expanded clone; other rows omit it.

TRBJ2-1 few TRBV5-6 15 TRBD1 TGTGCCAGCAGCTTGGCACAGGGGACCTACAATGAGCAGTTCTTC CASSLAQGTYNEQFF
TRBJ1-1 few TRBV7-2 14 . TGTGCCAGCAGCCGAGGGTCCTCGCTTGGTGGAGCTTTCTTT CASSRGSSLGGAFF
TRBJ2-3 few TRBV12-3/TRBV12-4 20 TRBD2 TGTGCCAGCAGTTTACCCAGAAACCTCCTAGCGGGCCTTAGCACAGATACGCAGTATTTT CASSLPRNLLAGLSTDTQYF
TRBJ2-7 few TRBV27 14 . TGTGCCAGCAGTAGGACGGGGGACTCCTACGAGCAGTACTTC CASSRTGDSYEQYF
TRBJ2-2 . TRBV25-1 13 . TGTGCCAGCACCGGCTGGAGGACCGGGGAGCTGTTTTTT CASTGWRTGELFF
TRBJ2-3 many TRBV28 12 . TGTGCCAGCAGTTTTCAGACAGATACGCAGTATTTT CASSFQTDTQYF
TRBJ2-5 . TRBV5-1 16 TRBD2 TGCGCCAGCAGCCATCCGGGACTAGGCGACTCGGAGACCCAGTACTTC CASSHPGLGDSETQYF
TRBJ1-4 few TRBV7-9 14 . TGTGCCAGCAGCTTTGCCAGTTCTAATGAAAAACTGTTTTTT CASSFASSNEKLFF
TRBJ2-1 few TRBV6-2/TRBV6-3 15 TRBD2 TGTGCCAGCAGGCCTGGACTAGCGGGAGGGGATGAGCAGTTCTTC CASRPGLAGGDEQFF
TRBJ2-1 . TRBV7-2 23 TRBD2 TGTGCCAGCAGCTTTATCCCTTTCCACGGGACTAGCGGGAGTAGGGGGATTTACAATGAGCAGTTCTTC CASSFIPFHGTSGSRGIYNEQFF
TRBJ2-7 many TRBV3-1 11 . TGTGCCAGCAGCCACTCCTACGAGCAGTACTTC CASSHSYEQYF
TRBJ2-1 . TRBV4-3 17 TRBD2 TGCGCCAGCAGCCTACTAGCGGCCGGGGATGGGTACAATGAGCAGTTCTTC CASSLLAAGDGYNEQFF
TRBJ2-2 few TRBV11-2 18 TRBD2 TGTGCCAGCAGCTATGGACTAGCGGGTCTCGCGAACACCGGGGAGCTGTTTTTT CASSYGLAGLANTGELFF
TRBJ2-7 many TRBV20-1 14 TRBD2 TGCAGTGCTACTAGGACTAGCGGGAGGAGCGAGCAGTACTTC CSATRTSGRSEQYF
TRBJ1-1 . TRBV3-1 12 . TGTGCCACCCAGGATTTGAACACTGAAGCTTTCTTT CATQDLNTEAFF
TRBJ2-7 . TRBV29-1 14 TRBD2 TGCAGCGTTGTAGGGACTACGAGCTCCTACGAGCAGTACTTC CSVVGTTSSYEQYF
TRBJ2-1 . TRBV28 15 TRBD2 TGTGCCAGCAGTTTCGGGGCTAGCGGATACAATGAGCAGTTCTTC CASSFGASGYNEQFF
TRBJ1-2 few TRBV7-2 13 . TGTGCCAGCAGCCAAATTGGGGCTGGAGGCTACACCTTC CASSQIGAGGYTF
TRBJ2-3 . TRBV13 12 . TGTGCCAGCAGCCCCGGGAGATATACGCAGTATTTT CASSPGRYTQYF
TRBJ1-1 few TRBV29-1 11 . TGCAGCGTTGAATTGGCAGCTGAAGCTTTCTTT CSVELAAEAFF
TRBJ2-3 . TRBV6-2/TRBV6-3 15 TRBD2 TGTGCCAGTCCCCTAGCGGGAAGGGGGGCAGATACGCAGTATTTT CASPLAGRGADTQYF
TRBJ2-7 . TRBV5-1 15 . TGCGCCAGCAGCTTGGTCGGGCTAGTAGGCCACGAGCAGTACTTC CASSLVGLVGHEQYF
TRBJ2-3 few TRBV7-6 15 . TGTGCCAGCAGCTTTACGGGTCAGTTTGCAGATACGCAGTATTTT CASSFTGQFADTQYF
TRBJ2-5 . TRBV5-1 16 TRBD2 TGCGCCAGCAGCTTCCCCGGGACTAGCGGACAAGAGACCCAGTACTTC CASSFPGTSGQETQYF
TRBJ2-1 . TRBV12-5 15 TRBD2 TGTGCTAGTGGTTTTTCACTAGCGGGAAGCAATGAGCAGTTCTTC CASGFSLAGSNEQFF
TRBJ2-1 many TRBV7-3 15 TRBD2 TGTGCCAGCAGCTCGGGACTAGCGGGAGGGAATGAGCAGTTCTTC CASSSGLAGGNEQFF
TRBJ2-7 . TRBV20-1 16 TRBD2 TGCAGTGCTATGTGGGAAACGGGACTAGCGAGGAACGAGCAGTACTTC CSAMWETGLARNEQYF
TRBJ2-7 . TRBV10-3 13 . TGTGCCATCAGTGACGGGCAGTCCTACGAGCAGTACTTC CAISDGQSYEQYF
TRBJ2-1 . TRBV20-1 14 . TGCAGTGCTAGAGATCAGGGCTCCTACAATGAGCAGTTCTTC CSARDQGSYNEQFF
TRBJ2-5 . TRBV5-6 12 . TGTGCCAGCAGCTTCCCAGGGGGGCGGGTAGACTTC CASSFPGGRVDF
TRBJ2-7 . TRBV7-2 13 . TGTGCCAGCAGCCTCATCTTGGTGGGGGAGCAGTACTTC CASSLILVGEQYF
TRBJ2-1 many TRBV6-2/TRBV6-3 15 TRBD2 TGTGCCAGCAGTTTTAGCGGGATAGTCCACAATGAGCAGTTCTTC CASSFSGIVHNEQFF
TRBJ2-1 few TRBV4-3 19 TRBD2 TGCGCCAGCAGCCTGGGTAGACTAGCGGGAGGGCTTTCCTACAATGAGCAGTTCTTC CASSLGRLAGGLSYNEQFF
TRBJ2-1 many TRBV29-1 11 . TGCAGCGCCCCGACGTACAATGAGCAGTTCTTC CSAPTYNEQFF
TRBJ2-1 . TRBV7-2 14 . TGTGCCAGCAGCCCTCTGGACCCCCCCAATGAGCAGTTCTTC CASSPLDPPNEQFF
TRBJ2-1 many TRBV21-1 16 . TGTGCCAGCAGGTCTGGCGGCGGGAGGCCTTTTAATGAGCAGTTCTTC CASRSGGGRPFNEQFF
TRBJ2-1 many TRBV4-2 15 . TGTGCCAGCAATTCCTTCTCGGGAGATGACAATGAGCAGTTCTTC CASNSFSGDDNEQFF
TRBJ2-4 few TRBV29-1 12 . TGCAGCGCTGGGATGGCCAAAAACATTCAGTACTTC CSAGMAKNIQYF
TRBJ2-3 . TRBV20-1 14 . TGCAGTGCTACCTCTAGCGTTAGCACAGATACGCAGTATTTT CSATSSVSTDTQYF
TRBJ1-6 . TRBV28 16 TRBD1 TGTGCCAGCAACCCCCTCAGGGGGCCCTTTAATTCACCCCTCCACTTT CASNPLRGPFNSPLHF
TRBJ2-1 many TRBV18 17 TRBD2 TGTGCCAGCTCACCATCCCTAGCGGGAGGTGGTCTATATGAGCAGTTCTTC CASSPSLAGGGLYEQFF
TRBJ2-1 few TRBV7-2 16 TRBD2 TGTGCCAGCAGCTTAGAGTGGGCGGGAGTCGGAGATGAGCAGTTCTTC CASSLEWAGVGDEQFF
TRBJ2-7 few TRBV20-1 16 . TGCAGTGCTAGAGGGTATGGAGGGACAGTCGACTACGAGCAGTACTTC CSARGYGGTVDYEQYF
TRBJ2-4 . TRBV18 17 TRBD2 TGTGCCAGCTCACATTACAGCGGGAGGTCATTCGAAAACATTCAGTACTTC CASSHYSGRSFENIQYF
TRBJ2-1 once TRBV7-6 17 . TGTGCCAGCAGCCGCCTCGCACAAACGAGGCTAGGTTATGAGCAGTTCTTC CASSRLAQTRLGYEQFF
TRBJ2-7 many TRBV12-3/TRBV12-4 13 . TGTGCCAGCAGTTTGGTCAGGGATTACGAGCAGTACTTC CASSLVRDYEQYF